Presented here are 20 T cell receptor beta chains from one specimen sequenced in a study of blood T cell repertoires in COVID-19. Produced via immunoSEQ multiplex PCR; TCRdb's table is partial and in-frame only. The data hold 71,000 or so clones, with around 83% observed a single time. Sequencing used peripheral blood. Source of these receptors: a man between 65 and 79 years old with acute or convalescent COVID-19.

In DNA, the CDR3 is TGTGCCAGTAGTCCGGGACAGGGGGGACTCTACGAGCAGTACTTC. Translated: CASSPGQGGLYEQYF. This sequence joins TRBV19 and TRBJ2-7; 11 bases match TRBD1. CDR3 length equals 15 residues. CDR1 LNHDA and CDR2 SQIVND come from the germline V gene (reference sequence). With V trimmed by 5 bases and J by 3 bases, 6 bases remained unmatched. Using reference TRBV19 and TRBJ2-7 for the parts outside the CDR3, the full variable domain is DGGITQSPKYLFRKEGQNVTLSCEQNLNHDAMYWYRQDPGQGLRLIYYSQIVNDFQKGDIAEGYSVSREKKESFPLTVTSAQKNPTAFYLCASSPGQGGLYEQYFGPGTRLTVT.

The chain joins TRBV28 to TRBJ1-5, with TRBD1 matching 7 bases. Germline V gene lookup returns CDR1 MDHEN and CDR2 SYDVKM. This CDR3 is 14 amino acids long. With V trimmed by 6 bases and J by 7 bases, 9 bases remained unmatched. The CDR3 is CASSQAGGQQPQHF. The CDR3 nucleotides are TGTGCCAGCAGCCAGGCAGGGGGTCAGCAGCCCCAGCATTTT.

The rearrangement joins TRBV7-9 to TRBJ2-7; 7 nucleotides line up with TRBD1. The CDR3 sequence is 16 residues long. Germline V gene lookup returns CDR1 SEHNR and CDR2 FQNEAQ (reference sequence). V shed 5 bases and J 5 bases; nucleotides not matched to a gene: 15. The CDR3 coding sequence is TGTGCCAGCAGCCTTAGGGATCTGGGACAGCCCGACGAGCAGTACTTC. Its protein is CASSLRDLGQPDEQYF.

This chain connects TRBV7-8 to TRBJ1-4, with a tentative D call TRBD1 (6 bases). The germline V and J ends were trimmed by 2 bases and 8 bases, with 12 bases remaining between them. Germline V lookup: CDR1 SGHVS, CDR2 FQNEAQ. The CDR3 runs 14 residues. For the CDR3, the DNA is TGTGCCAGCAGCTTAATGGGGGCCGGGGAAAAACTGTTTTTT. Its translation: CASSLMGAGEKLFF.

This chain connects TRBV7-6 to TRBJ2-7; 10 bases match TRBD1. J gave up 2 bases and V 9 bases, and 7 bases lay outside the gene matches. The length of the CDR3 is 14 residues. From germline, CDR1 is SGHVS and CDR2 FNYEAQ. CDR3 nucleotides: TGTGCCAGTGGGGGGGGACAGGGGACCTACGAGCAGTACTTC. It specifies CASGGGQGTYEQYF.

V gene TRBV6-5 combines with J gene TRBJ1-1; D not resolved. CDR3 size: 14 residues. V lost 6 bases to trimming and J lost 4 bases, with 15 bases between them. Germline CDR1 and CDR2: MNHEY and SVGAGI. The CDR3 spells CASRPIGYGTEAFF. Here the CDR3 DNA reads TGTGCCAGCAGGCCCATCGGGTACGGCACTGAAGCTTTCTTT.

V is TRBV11-3 and J is TRBJ1-5, with 9 bases aligning to TRBD1. Unmatched junction bases numbered 9, after V lost 2 bases and J lost 1 base. CDR1 and CDR2 (germline): SGHNT, YENEEA. CDR3 length equals 18 residues. The CDR3 nucleotides are TGTGCCAGCAGCTTAAAGGACAGGGGCACGTCGAGCAATCAGCCCCAGCATTTT. This translates into CASSLKDRGTSSNQPQHF.

This clone was seen a few times. The rearrangement joins TRBV6-5 to TRBJ2-7; tentatively, D is TRBD1 (6 bases). The CDR3 is made up of 14 amino acids. V was trimmed by 2 bases and J by 6 bases, leaving 14 bases between them. The V gene's germline CDR1 is MNHEY and CDR2 SVGAGI. The CDR3 coding sequence is TGTGCCAGCAGTTACGGGCAGGGGTTAGCCGAGCAGTACTTC. The encoded protein is CASSYGQGLAEQYF.

The gene calls are TRBV5-6 and TRBJ2-1; TRBD2 agrees at 9 bases. Germline V gene data show CDR1 as SGHDT and CDR2 as YYEEEE. Trimming removed 2 bases from V and 6 bases from J; junction bases left unmatched: 6. The CDR3 is 15 amino acids. CDR3 in amino acids: CASSLTATSGNEQFF. CDR3 nucleotide sequence: TGTGCCAGCAGCTTAACCGCGACTAGCGGCAATGAGCAGTTCTTC.

V and J are TRBV7-7 and TRBJ2-1; 11 nucleotides agree with TRBD2. The CDR3 loop spans 15 amino acids. V trimming: 5 bases; J trimming: 4 bases; junction bases outside the gene matches: 4. The germline gives CDR1 SSHAT, CDR2 FNYEAQ (reference sequence). DNA of the CDR3: TGTGCCAGCAGCCTCCTAGCGGGAGGATACAATGAGCAGTTCTTC. This encodes CASSLLAGGYNEQFF.

This sequence joins TRBV7-9 and TRBJ2-7, with 7 nucleotides matching TRBD2. CDR1 and CDR2 from the germline V gene are SEHNR and FQNEAQ (reference sequence). This CDR3 region has 15 residues. V lost 0 bases and J lost 3; bases outside the gene matches: 5. The DNA of the CDR3 is TGTGCCAGCAGCTTAGCGCTAGCGGAGGACTACGAGCAGTACTTC. This encodes CASSLALAEDYEQYF.

The genes are TRBV4-1 and TRBJ2-3; 10 bases match TRBD2. Germline CDR1 is MGHRA and CDR2 is YSYEKL. Trimming took 1 base from V and 3 from J; bases not matched to a gene: 10. This CDR3 comprises 18 residues. The chain's CDR3 is CASSQVNPSGSITDTQYF. The CDR3 DNA reads as TGCGCCAGCAGCCAAGTTAATCCTAGCGGGAGTATTACAGATACGCAGTATTTT.

DNA of the CDR3: TGTGCCAGCAGCTCCAGGGGTAGGGTCGGAAATGAAAAACTGTTTTTT. Protein sequence: CASSSRGRVGNEKLFF. The chain joins TRBV5-8 to TRBJ1-4; D is perhaps TRBD1 (6 bases). V was cut by 3 bases and J by 5 bases, with 17 bases left in between. The CDR3 runs to 16 residues. Germline V lookup: CDR1 SGHTS, CDR2 YDEGEE.

Points on this clone: A read error may account for a junction end that differs from germline. The V and J genes are TRBV28 and TRBJ2-1, with D uncertain. CDR1 and CDR2 from the germline V gene are MDHEN and SYDVKM. The CDR3 covers 14 residues. CDR3 loop: CVSSLSYRDNEQFF. Here the CDR3 DNA reads TGTGTCAGCAGTTTATCATACCGAGACAATGAGCAGTTCTTC.

This chain links TRBV10-1 with TRBJ1-2, with TRBD1 as a possible D gene (5 bases). V was shortened by 5 bases and J by 2 bases, with 9 bases between the two germline ends. This CDR3 is built from 13 residues. Germline values: CDR1 WNHNN, CDR2 SYGVQD (reference sequence). CDR3: CASSRGSNYGYTF. CDR3 DNA sequence: TGCGCCAGCAGTAGGGGCAGCAACTATGGCTACACCTTC.

This clone has just a few counts. The genes are TRBV6-5 and TRBJ1-2; unclear D gene. V was pared by 2 bases and J by 0 bases, with 7 bases between. This CDR3 has 14 amino acids. CDR1 MNHEY and CDR2 SVGAGI come from the germline V gene. CDR3 loop: CASSYDISNYGYTF. The CDR3 bases are TGTGCCAGCAGTTACGACATTTCTAACTATGGCTACACCTTC.

The V gene is TRBV29-1, the J gene TRBJ2-7; weak D call: TRBD2 (6 bases). This CDR3 is built from 12 residues. Trimming stripped 2 bases from V and 4 bases from J, with 9 bases between. CDR1 is SQVTM, CDR2 ANQGSEA, per germline. The CDR3 protein is CSVEKGGYEQYF. In DNA, the CDR3 is TGCAGCGTTGAAAAGGGAGGTTACGAGCAGTACTTC.

The chain uses TRBV5-1 and TRBJ2-7, with D possibly matching TRBD2 (6 bases). This CDR3 is built from 15 residues. The germline gives CDR1 SGHRS, CDR2 YFSETQ. V lost 4 bases and J lost 2, with 16 bases in between. CDR3 residues: CASSLSASETYEQYF. The CDR3 coding sequence is TGCGCCAGCAGCCTGAGCGCTAGCGAGACCTACGAGCAGTACTTC.

J is TRBJ1-5 and V is TRBV19; 7 bases match TRBD1. CDR1 is LNHDA, CDR2 SQIVND, per germline (reference sequence). This CDR3 has 12 amino acids. The V and J ends lost 8 bases and 6 bases, in that order; junction bases with no gene match: 4. The CDR3 region is CASRQGSQPQHF. As DNA, the CDR3 is TGTGCCAGTCGACAGGGTAGTCAGCCCCAGCATTTT.

The V and J genes are TRBV5-4 and TRBJ1-1; D not resolved. Germline V gene lookup returns CDR1 SGHNT and CDR2 YYREEE (reference sequence). Trimming cost V 6 bases and J 4 bases, with 16 bases left between them. The length of the CDR3 is 14 residues. DNA of the CDR3: TGTGCCAGCACGACGTGGGGTGGGAGCACTGAAGCTTTCTTT. This sequence encodes CASTTWGGSTEAFF.